What follows are 14 T cell receptor beta chains derived from one specimen sequenced in a study of OX40 agonist ivuxolimab in advanced cancers. Repertoires were generated with immunoSEQ multiplex PCR, while TCRdb's copy carries only in-frame clones and drops some. The table records approximately 73,000 clones, approximately 86% of them present only once. This sample comprised CD4+ or CD8+ T cells sorted from blood, obtained in a trial of the OX40 agonist ivuxolimab. The receptors come from an adult with an advanced solid tumor such as melanoma, head and neck, liver or kidney cancer.

The chain joins TRBV11-2 to TRBJ2-5; D may be TRBD1 (5 bases). Germline CDR1 is SGHAT and CDR2 is FQNNGV. CDR3 length: 17 amino acids. The V and J ends lost 4 bases and 3 bases respectively, with 21 bases between them. CDR3 in amino acids: CASSYHLSGMRKETQYF. In DNA form, the CDR3 reads TGTGCCAGCAGCTATCACCTGTCAGGGATGCGGAAAGAGACCCAGTACTTC.

The chain joins TRBV19 to TRBJ2-5; 7 bases are shared with TRBD1. Trimming removed 5 bases from V and 2 bases from J; junction bases left unmatched: 8. Germline values: CDR1 LNHDA, CDR2 SQIVND (reference sequence). This CDR3 region has 15 residues. The CDR3 nucleotides are TGTGCCAGTAGTTTGACAGGGACACTACAAGAGACCCAGTACTTC. Amino acid sequence: CASSLTGTLQETQYF.

The gene calls are TRBV10-3 and TRBJ2-1, with 12 bases fitting TRBD2. The CDR3 consists of 15 residues. J was trimmed by 6 bases and V by 3 bases; bases with no gene match: 3. Germline loops: CDR1 ENHRY, CDR2 SYGVKD. For the CDR3, the DNA is TGTGCCATCAGTGACTCTAGCGGGAGGGCCAATGAGCAGTTCTTC. This translates into CAISDSSGRANEQFF.

This clone was picked up one time. This rearrangement joins TRBV29-1 to TRBJ2-5; 9 nucleotides match TRBD1. This CDR3 has 14 residues. Germline assignment: CDR1 SQVTM and CDR2 ANQGSEA. Losses at the gene ends were 6 bases for V and 3 bases for J; bases not matched to a gene: 8. In nucleotides, the CDR3 is TGCAGCGTCGCTTCCGGGACAGGGAAAGAGACCCAGTACTTC. It encodes CSVASGTGKETQYF.

The J gene is TRBJ2-3, the V gene TRBV5-4; TRBD2 matches at 8 bases. The V and J ends lost 5 bases and 0 bases, in that order; junction bases with no gene match: 8. The CDR3 totals 16 residues. Germline CDR1 and CDR2: SGHNT and YYREEE (reference sequence). DNA for the CDR3: TGTGCCAGCAGGGCGCGGACTAGCCCTAGCACAGATACGCAGTATTTT. As protein: CASRARTSPSTDTQYF.

This clone occurred once. The chain employs TRBV6-5 and TRBJ2-2; 7 positions agree with TRBD1. The J segment lost 3 bases and the V segment lost 7 bases, leaving 8 bases of the junction unmatched. This CDR3 has 15 residues. Germline CDR1 MNHEY, CDR2 SVGAGI. CDR3 sequence reads: CASTLRDRDTGELFF. The CDR3 bases are TGTGCCAGCACCCTCCGGGACAGAGACACCGGGGAGCTGTTTTTT.

This sequence joins TRBV28 and TRBJ1-5; a weak D match, TRBD1 (5 bases). Germline CDR1 reads MDHEN; CDR2 reads SYDVKM. This CDR3 contains 13 residues. The V end was cut by 1 base, the J end by 7 bases, with 8 bases between. CDR3 sequence reads: CASSLFRGQPQHF. The DNA for the CDR3 is TGTGCCAGCAGTTTATTTCGGGGGCAGCCCCAGCATTTT. Combining the CDR3 with reference TRBV28 and TRBJ1-5 gives the whole variable domain DVKVTQSSRYLVKRTGEKVFLECVQDMDHENMFWYRQDPGLGLRLIYFSYDVKMKEKGDIPEGYSVSREKKERFSLILESASTNQTSMYLCASSLFRGQPQHFGDGTRLSIL.

J is TRBJ2-3 and V is TRBV10-3; D may correspond to TRBD1 or TRBD2 (5 bases each). Between the trimmed V and J ends, which lost 6 bases and 6 bases, there was a span of 13 bases. The CDR3 contains 13 residues. In germline, CDR1 is ENHRY, CDR2 SYGVKD. CDR3 region: CAIRDNSGDTQYF. The CDR3 DNA reads TGTGCCATCAGGGACAATTCGGGGGATACGCAGTATTTT.

The chain carries TRBV11-1 and TRBJ2-7; D call uncertain. Germline V gives CDR1 SGHAT, CDR2 FQDESV (reference sequence). V was pared by 0 bases and J by 1 base, with 10 bases between. The CDR3 length is 15 residues. The CDR3 DNA sequence: TGTGCCAGCAGCTTAGCCCTCCTGGGGTCCTACGAGCAGTACTTC. It encodes CASSLALLGSYEQYF.

The CDR3 sequence: CATSRVAGEGDTQYF. CDR3 in DNA: TGTGCCACCAGCAGGGTAGCGGGGGAAGGAGATACGCAGTATTTT. The chain recombines TRBV15 with TRBJ2-3; 9 nucleotides align to TRBD2. The V and J ends lost 3 bases and 5 bases, in that order; junction bases with no gene match: 6. Germline CDR1 is LNHNV and CDR2 is YYDKDF (reference sequence). The CDR3 runs to 15 residues.

CDR3 sequence: CASSPEGLAGGDEQFF. In DNA, the CDR3 is TGTGCCAGCAGCCCAGAGGGACTAGCGGGCGGGGATGAGCAGTTCTTC. The rearrangement joins TRBV5-5 to TRBJ2-1; 12 nucleotides match TRBD2. J gave up 8 bases and V 4 bases, and 10 bases lay outside the gene matches. This CDR3 contains 16 residues. Per the germline V gene, CDR1 is SGHKS and CDR2 is YYEKEE (reference sequence). Variable domain in full (rest from reference TRBV5-5 and TRBJ2-1): DAGVTQSPTHLIKTRGQQVTLRCSPISGHKSVSWYQQVLGQGPQFIFQYYEKEERGRGNFPDRFSARQFPNYSSELNVNALLLGDSALYLCASSPEGLAGGDEQFFGPGTRLTVL.

The DNA of the CDR3 is TGTGCCGCCACTAAGGGACAGGGGGGTGGAGATACGCAGTATTTT. It translates to CAATKGQGGGDTQYF. The V gene is TRBV19, the J gene TRBJ2-3, with 11 bases matching TRBD1. The CDR3 extends over 15 amino acids. J was trimmed by 5 bases and V by 11 bases; bases with no gene match: 12. CDR1 and CDR2 (germline): LNHDA, SQIVND (reference sequence).

To note about this clone: The same CDR3 can be traced to other DNA sequences in this sample. The chain links TRBV11-3 to TRBJ2-3, with TRBD1 as a possible D gene (5 bases). The germline V gene has CDR1 SGHNT and CDR2 YENEEA. Deletions cut 1 base from V and 2 bases from J, with 10 bases between. The CDR3 loop spans 15 amino acids. CDR3 sequence: CASSLGGAPTDTQYF. The CDR3 DNA follows: TGTGCCAGCAGCTTAGGTGGGGCCCCCACAGATACGCAGTATTTT.

The chain uses TRBV30 and TRBJ1-2; TRBD1 matches at 9 bases. CDR3 length: 12 residues. With 6 bases clipped from V and 6 bases from J, the junction kept 5 bases outside the gene matches. Germline V gene data show CDR1 as GTSNPN and CDR2 as SVGIG (reference sequence). The DNA of the CDR3 is TGTGCCTGCAGGGGGACAGGGCATGGCTACACCTTC. Protein: CACRGTGHGYTF.